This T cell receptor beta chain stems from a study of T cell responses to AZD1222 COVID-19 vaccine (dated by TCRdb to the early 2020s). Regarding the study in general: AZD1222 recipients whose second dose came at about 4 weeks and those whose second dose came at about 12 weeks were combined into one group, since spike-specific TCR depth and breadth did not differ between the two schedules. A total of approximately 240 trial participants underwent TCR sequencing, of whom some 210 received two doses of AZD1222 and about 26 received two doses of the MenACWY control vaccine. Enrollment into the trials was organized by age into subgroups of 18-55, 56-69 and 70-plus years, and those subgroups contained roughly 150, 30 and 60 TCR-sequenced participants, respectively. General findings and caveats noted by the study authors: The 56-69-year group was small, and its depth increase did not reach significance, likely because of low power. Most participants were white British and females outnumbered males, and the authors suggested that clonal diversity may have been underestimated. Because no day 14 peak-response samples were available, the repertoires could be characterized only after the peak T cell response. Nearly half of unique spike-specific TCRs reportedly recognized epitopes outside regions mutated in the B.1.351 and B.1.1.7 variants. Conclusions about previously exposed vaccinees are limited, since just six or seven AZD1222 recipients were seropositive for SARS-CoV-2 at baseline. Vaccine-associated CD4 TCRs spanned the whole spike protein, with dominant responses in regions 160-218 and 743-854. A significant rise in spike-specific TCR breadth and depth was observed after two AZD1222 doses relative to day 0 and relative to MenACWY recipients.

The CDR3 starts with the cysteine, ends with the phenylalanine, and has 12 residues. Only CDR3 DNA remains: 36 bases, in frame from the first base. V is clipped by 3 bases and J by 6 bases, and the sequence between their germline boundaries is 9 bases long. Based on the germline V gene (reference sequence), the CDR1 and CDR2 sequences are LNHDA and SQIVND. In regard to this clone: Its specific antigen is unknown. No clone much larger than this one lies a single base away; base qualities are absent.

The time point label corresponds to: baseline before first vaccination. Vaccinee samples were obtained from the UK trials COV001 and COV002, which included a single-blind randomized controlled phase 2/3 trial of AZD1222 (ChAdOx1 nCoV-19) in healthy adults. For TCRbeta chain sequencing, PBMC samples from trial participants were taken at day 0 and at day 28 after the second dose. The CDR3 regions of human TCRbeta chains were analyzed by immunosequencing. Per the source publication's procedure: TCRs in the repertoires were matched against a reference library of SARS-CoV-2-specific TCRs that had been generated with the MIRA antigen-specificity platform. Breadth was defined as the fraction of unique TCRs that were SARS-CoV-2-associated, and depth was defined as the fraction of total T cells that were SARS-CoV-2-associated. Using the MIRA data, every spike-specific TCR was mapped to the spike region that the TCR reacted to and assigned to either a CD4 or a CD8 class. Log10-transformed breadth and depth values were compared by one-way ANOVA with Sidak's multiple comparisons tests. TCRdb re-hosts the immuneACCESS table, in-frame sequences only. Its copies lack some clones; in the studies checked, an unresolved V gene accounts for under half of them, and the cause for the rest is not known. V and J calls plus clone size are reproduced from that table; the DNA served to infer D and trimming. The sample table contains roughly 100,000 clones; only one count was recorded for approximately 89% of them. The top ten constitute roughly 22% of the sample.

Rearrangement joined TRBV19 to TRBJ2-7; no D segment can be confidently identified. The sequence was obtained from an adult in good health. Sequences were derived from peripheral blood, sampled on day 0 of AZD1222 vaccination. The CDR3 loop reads CASSILFGEQYF. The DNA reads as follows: TGTGCCAGTAGTATCTTATTTGGCGAGCAGTACTTC.